A single sample is the source of the 26 T cell receptor beta chains below, sequenced in a study of T cells in women clearing cervical HPV infection. The data were produced by immunoSEQ multiplex PCR, yet TCRdb's version contains in-frame clones alone and is incomplete. Its clone listing holds roughly 20,000 clones. The sequenced sample consisted of blood buffy coat. The receptors derive from a woman between 18 and 70 years old with a cervical HPV16 infection that either progressed to CIN3+ or cleared (not recorded which).

This CDR3 reads CASSIDLAAAEQFF. The sequenced part of the CDR3 DNA is TGTGCCAGTAGTATAGATTTGGCGGCGGCTGAG. The chain combines TRBV19 with TRBJ2-1; D gene unclear. The CDR3 is cut off 3 residues early in the read; its end comes from the germline J gene. The CDR3 sequence is 14 residues long. Trimming removed 0 bases at V and 9 bases at J, with 12 bases between. Germline V gives CDR1 LNHDA, CDR2 SQIVND (reference sequence).

About this clone itself: The read ends 3 residues shy of where the CDR3 ends; the end is completed using the germline J gene. Other DNA sequences within the sample encode an identical CDR3. The chain joins TRBV18 to TRBJ2-7; D possibly corresponds to TRBD1 (6 bases). The CDR3 is made up of 15 amino acids. CDR1 KGHSH and CDR2 LQKENI come from the germline V gene. V was clipped by 0 bases and J by 3 bases, with 12 bases between them. This chain's CDR3 is CASSPPLQGLYEQYF. The part of the CDR3 DNA that was read is TGTGCCAGCTCACCACCGTTACAGGGCCTCTACGAG.

Concerning this clone: Read data end 3 residues before the CDR3 end; the end is taken from the germline J gene. The chain has TRBV11-3 and TRBJ1-1; D possibly corresponds to TRBD1 (5 bases). The V and J ends lost 1 base and 3 bases respectively, with 12 bases between them. Germline lookup yields CDR1 SGHNT and CDR2 YENEEA. The CDR3 has 15 residues. CDR3 DNA (partial): TGTGCCAGCAGCTTAGGTCCAGGGATGGACACTGAA. This encodes CASSLGPGMDTE. The entire CDR3 sequence reads CASSLGPGMDTEAFF.

On this clone: The sequence runs out 3 residues before the end of the CDR3; the remainder is reconstructed from the germline J gene. The rearrangement joins TRBV19 to TRBJ2-5; 7 nucleotides agree with TRBD1. J lost 6 bases, V lost 6 bases, and 4 bases had no gene match. The CDR3 spans 12 residues. From germline, CDR1 is LNHDA and CDR2 SQIVND (reference sequence). Incomplete CDR3 DNA: TGTGCCAGTAGCCGACAGGGACAGACC. Translating gives CASSRQGQT. The full CDR3 reads CASSRQGQTQYF.

A word on this clone: The DNA ends 3 residues before the CDR3 does, and the rest of the CDR3 is filled in from the germline J gene. This chain connects TRBV11-2 to TRBJ1-1; 10 positions match TRBD1. The junction had 4 bases not matched to a gene; V was cut back by 1 base and J by 5 bases. The CDR3 consists of 15 residues. CDR1 and CDR2 (germline): SGHAT, FQNNGV. The CDR3 sequence is CASSLGQGAGTEAFF. The covered CDR3 bases are TGTGCCAGCAGCTTAGGACAGGGGGCAGGGACTGAA.

Comment on this clone: The CDR3 end lies 3 residues beyond the end of the read and is filled in from the germline J gene. The genes are TRBV5-4 and TRBJ2-5; 7 bases map to TRBD1. V lost 5 bases to trimming and J lost 5 bases; unmatched junction nucleotides: 9. Germline lookup yields CDR1 SGHNT and CDR2 YYREEE (reference sequence). The CDR3 has 14 amino acids. The part of the CDR3 DNA that was read is TGTGCCAGCAGAGGGGGCGGTCAACGGGAGACC. Its protein product is CASRGGGQRET. The whole CDR3 sequence reads CASRGGGQRETQYF.

As for this clone: The DNA ends 3 residues before the CDR3 does, and the rest of the CDR3 is filled in from the germline J gene. The chain joins TRBV18 to TRBJ2-4, with 8 bases that match TRBD1. This CDR3 has 15 amino acids. CDR1 is KGHSH, CDR2 LQKENI, per germline. CDR3 DNA (partial): TGTGCCAGCTCATCAGGACAGGGCCGGGTCTATGGT. It specifies CASSSGQGRVYG. The entire CDR3 protein is CASSSGQGRVYGQYF.

Comments on this clone: The read ends 3 residues early relative to the CDR3; the germline J gene fills the gap. The rearrangement joins TRBV19 to TRBJ2-1, with 9 nucleotides matching TRBD2. The CDR3 runs 16 residues. Germline values: CDR1 LNHDA, CDR2 SQIVND (reference sequence). J lost 6 bases, V lost 7 bases, and 13 bases had no gene match. CDR3 loop: CASKRREAGGSNEQFF. Incomplete CDR3 DNA: TGTGCCAGTAAGAGGCGGGAGGCGGGGGGGAGCAATGAG.

A word on this clone: The read ends 3 residues early relative to the CDR3; the germline J gene fills the gap. The J gene is TRBJ1-2, the V gene TRBV18; 12 bases fit TRBD1. Germline CDR1 reads KGHSH; CDR2 reads LQKENI. The CDR3 extends over 16 amino acids. The CDR3 here is CASSPQNAGTGGDYTF. The covered CDR3 bases are TGTGCCAGCTCACCACAGAACGCCGGGACAGGGGGCGAC.

About this clone: Sequencing ends 3 residues short of the CDR3 end; the germline J gene provides the rest. The rearrangement links TRBV29-1 to TRBJ2-3, with TRBD2 matching 9 bases. Germline V CDR1 and CDR2: SQVTM, ANQGSEA. The CDR3 length is 15 residues. After removal of 7 bases from V and 5 bases from J, the junction contained 13 bases not matched to a gene. The CDR3 sequence is CSAQTAGGLRDTQYF. Incomplete CDR3 DNA: TGCAGCGCCCAGACAGCGGGGGGTTTAAGAGATACG.

Notes on this clone: The read ends 3 residues early relative to the CDR3; the germline J gene fills the gap. The rearrangement links TRBV9 to TRBJ2-2; D gene ambiguous. The CDR3 length is 15 residues. Trimming removed 0 bases from V and 2 bases from J, with 8 bases in between. Looked up from germline, CDR1 is SGDLS and CDR2 is YYNGEE. The part of the CDR3 DNA that was read is TGTGCCAGCAGCGTAGGCCTGACTAACACCGGGGAG. The encoded protein is CASSVGLTNTGE. The whole CDR3 protein reads CASSVGLTNTGELFF.

A remark on this clone: The read halts 3 residues ahead of the CDR3 end, with the missing end drawn from the germline J gene. The chain has TRBV13 and TRBJ2-7; 11 bases match TRBD2. The CDR3 has 16 amino acids. With V trimmed by 4 bases and J by 2 bases, 7 bases remained unmatched. Germline V gene sequence: CDR1 PRHDT, CDR2 FYEKMQ (reference sequence). CDR3 region: CASSWGLADSTYEQYF. Incomplete CDR3 DNA: TGTGCCAGCAGCTGGGGACTAGCGGATTCAACCTACGAG.

For this clone: The read ends 3 residues shy of where the CDR3 ends; the end is completed using the germline J gene. The chain is built from TRBV7-9 and TRBJ2-5; no firm D call. The CDR3 loop spans 14 amino acids. Per germline, CDR1 SEHNR and CDR2 FQNEAQ (reference sequence). Trimming left V 0 bases short and J 5 bases short, with 10 bases between. The sequenced CDR3 bases are TGTGCCAGCAGCTTAGCGAGCACCTTGGAGACC. Residues: CASSLASTLET. The CDR3 reads in full as CASSLASTLETQYF.

In regard to this clone: The CDR3 extends 3 residues past the end of the read, so its final part is completed from the germline J gene. V gene TRBV5-1 combines with J gene TRBJ2-1, with no clear D. The CDR3 contains 13 residues. The V gene's germline CDR1 is SGHRS and CDR2 YFSETQ. Trimming removed 0 bases at V and 4 bases at J, with 5 bases between. The part of the CDR3 DNA that was read is TGCGCCAGCAGCTTGGGGCAGTACAATGAG. This codes for CASSLGQYNE. In full, the CDR3 is CASSLGQYNEQFF.

On this clone: The observed sequence ends 3 residues before the CDR3 terminus, with the missing tail filled in from the germline J gene. The chain is built from TRBV30 and TRBJ2-2; the match to TRBD1 covers 8 bases. This CDR3 has 17 amino acids. With 0 bases clipped from V and 2 bases from J, the junction kept 8 bases outside the gene matches. CDR1 is GTSNPN and CDR2 is SVGIG in the germline V gene (reference sequence). The CDR3: CAWSVRRQGFNTGELFF. Partial CDR3 DNA: TGTGCCTGGAGTGTACGTCGACAGGGGTTTAACACCGGGGAG.

Remarks on this clone: Sequencing ends 3 residues short of the CDR3 end; the germline J gene provides the rest. The rearrangement joins TRBV3-1 (or the pseudogene TRBV3-2) to TRBJ1-2; the match to TRBD1 covers 10 bases. V gave up 5 bases and J gave up 4 bases; unmatched junction bases: 7. CDR1 LGHDT and CDR2 YNNKEL come from the germline V gene (reference sequence). The CDR3 has 15 residues. CDR3 sequence: CASSFQGQGGYGYTF. CDR3 bases read: TGTGCCAGCAGCTTCCAAGGACAGGGGGGCTATGGC.

Comment on this clone: The CDR3 end falls 3 residues outside the read, so it is completed with the germline J gene. The J gene is TRBJ2-3, the V gene TRBV10-3, with D unresolved. Germline assignment: CDR1 ENHRY and CDR2 SYGVKD. The germline V and J ends were trimmed by 3 bases and 3 bases, with 4 bases remaining between them. The CDR3 length is 12 residues. The sequenced part of the CDR3 DNA is TGTGCCATCAGTGATTCGACAGATACG. Its translation: CAISDSTDT. The CDR3 in full is CAISDSTDTQYF.

In the case of this clone: The read halts 3 residues ahead of the CDR3 end, with the missing end drawn from the germline J gene. The chain employs TRBV7-3 and TRBJ1-1, with D possibly TRBD1 on 5 matching bases. Germline CDR1 is SGHTA and CDR2 is FQGTGA. The CDR3 length is 13 residues. The ends were cut back, 7 bases at V and 1 base at J, with 10 bases in the middle. The DNA read from the CDR3 is TGTGCCAGCAAGCGTCAGGGGAACACTGAA. Its translation is CASKRQGNTE. The complete CDR3 sequence is CASKRQGNTEAFF.

Partial CDR3 DNA: TGTGCCAGTAGTGTCCAGGGGTTACAGCCC. This codes for CASSVQGLQP. The CDR3 in full is CASSVQGLQPQHF. V is TRBV19 and J is TRBJ1-5; maybe TRBD1 (6 bases). The read gets to within 3 residues of the CDR3 end, and the germline J gene fills in the rest. This CDR3 region has 13 residues. Looked up from germline, CDR1 is LNHDA and CDR2 is SQIVND (reference sequence). The V end was cut by 5 bases, the J end by 7 bases, with 12 bases between. Full variable domain (outside the CDR3, taken from reference TRBV19 and TRBJ1-5): DGGITQSPKYLFRKEGQNVTLSCEQNLNHDAMYWYRQDPGQGLRLIYYSQIVNDFQKGDIAEGYSVSREKKESFPLTVTSAQKNPTAFYLCASSVQGLQPQHFGDGTRLSIL.

Concerning this clone itself: The CDR3 end falls 3 residues outside the read, so it is completed with the germline J gene. V is TRBV7-6 and J is TRBJ2-5, with TRBD1 matching 9 bases. The J segment lost 4 bases and the V segment lost 5 bases, leaving 8 bases of the junction unmatched. Germline lookup yields CDR1 SGHVS and CDR2 FNYEAQ. The CDR3 runs 15 residues. The CDR3 bases that were read are TGTGCCAGCAGCCAGCCACAGGGGGCGGGAGAGACC. The encoded protein is CASSQPQGAGET. The whole CDR3 region reads CASSQPQGAGETQYF.

A remark on this clone: The CDR3 is cut off 3 residues early in the read; its end comes from the germline J gene. The chain joins TRBV6-2 or TRBV6-3 to TRBJ1-2; the match to TRBD1 covers 8 bases. The germline CDR1 and CDR2 sequences are MNHEY and SVGEGT. The CDR3 consists of 15 residues. The trim removed 6 bases at V and 4 bases at J, leaving 10 bases unmatched. CDR3 DNA, as far as it was read: TGTGCCAGCAGCCGAGGACAGGGCGGACTCTATGGC. It translates to CASSRGQGGLYG. The complete CDR3 sequence is CASSRGQGGLYGYTF.

As to this clone: The CDR3 extends 3 residues past the end of the read, so its final part is completed from the germline J gene. The chain couples TRBV15 to TRBJ2-7; 7 bases map to TRBD1. The length of the CDR3 is 16 residues. V dropped 2 bases and J dropped 4; count of bases not matched to a gene: 11. Germline-derived CDR1 and CDR2 are LNHNV and YYDKDF (reference sequence). CDR3 residues: CATSRKSTGSAYEQYF. The CDR3 bases that were read are TGTGCCACCAGCAGAAAATCGACAGGGTCGGCGTACGAG.

About this clone itself: The CDR3 end is not reached by the read, which stops 3 residues before it; the germline J gene fills it in. The chain couples TRBV4-1 to TRBJ2-5; TRBD1 matches at 7 bases. The V gene's germline CDR1 is MGHRA and CDR2 YSYEKL. CDR3 size: 14 residues. J lost 2 bases, V lost 1 base, and 1 base had no gene match. CDR3 bases read: TGCGCCAGCAGCCAAGGGGACAGTCAAGAGACC. Its protein product is CASSQGDSQET. The CDR3 reads in full as CASSQGDSQETQYF.

As concerns this clone: With the read ending 3 residues before the CDR3 end, the germline J gene is used to fill in that end. The V gene is TRBV12-3 or TRBV12-4, the J gene TRBJ1-2, with D tentatively TRBD1 (6 bases). This CDR3 comprises 14 residues. V shed 4 bases and J shed 5 bases, with 14 bases lying between them. Here the CDR3 reads CASSSAQGRYGYTF. The part of the CDR3 DNA that was read is TGTGCCAGCAGTTCTGCGCAGGGGAGGTATGGC.

On this clone itself: The CDR3 end lies 3 residues beyond the end of the read and is filled in from the germline J gene. V usage is TRBV12-3 or TRBV12-4 and J usage is TRBJ2-1, with 8 bases fitting TRBD2. The length of the CDR3 is 15 residues. Trimming took 6 bases from V and 5 from J; bases not matched to a gene: 9. The CDR3 is CASSTGTSVNNEQFF. The CDR3 bases that were read are TGTGCCAGCAGCACCGGGACTAGTGTCAACAATGAG.

Frequency places this clone as medium-sized. The sequenced fragment ends 3 residues before the CDR3 boundary, so the rest is inferred from the germline J gene. The V call is TRBV18, the J call TRBJ2-1, with 8 nucleotides matching TRBD2. V dropped 3 bases and J dropped 3; count of bases not matched to a gene: 4. Germline values: CDR1 KGHSH, CDR2 LQKENI. This CDR3 is built from 15 residues. CDR3: CASSPLGTSYNEQFF. The part of the CDR3 DNA that was read is TGTGCCAGCTCACCTTTAGGGACTAGCTACAATGAG.